One sample yielded the 11 T cell receptor beta chains listed below, sequenced in a study of T cells after posttransplantation cyclophosphamide. Sequencing was performed with immunoSEQ multiplex PCR; in TCRdb, only in-frame clones are kept and a portion is missing. The repertoire holds about 30,000 clones, with 91% as singletons. Cells defined as naive were viable CD3+CD4+ or CD3+CD8+ and CCR7+CD45RA+CD45RO-CD95-CD27+CD28+. The sample was naive CD4+ T cells sorted from blood. The origin of the receptors is a man aged 25 to 40 in good health and a related stem cell transplant donor.

The chain employs TRBV7-6 and TRBJ1-6; D remains unclear. The CDR3 contains 15 residues. The germline V gene has CDR1 SGHVS and CDR2 FNYEAQ. The V end lost 1 base, the J end lost 10 bases, and 14 bases lay between the germline ends. For the CDR3, the DNA is TGTGCCAGCAGCTTAGGGGGAGGGATCGGATCACCCCTCCACTTT. Protein sequence: CASSLGGGIGSPLHF.

In this sample, this clone turned up once. The CDR3 DNA reads TGTGCCAGCAAGAGAACAGGGGACGCCAAAGCTTTCTTT. It is translated as CASKRTGDAKAFF. The chain couples TRBV2 to TRBJ1-1; 7 positions agree with TRBD1. V trimming: 7 bases; J trimming: 9 bases; junction bases outside the gene matches: 11. CDR3 length: 13 amino acids. Germline loops: CDR1 SNHLY, CDR2 FYNNEI.

This sequence joins TRBV7-8 and TRBJ1-2; D unclear. There are 14 residues in the CDR3. Germline V CDR1 and CDR2: SGHVS, FQNEAQ. V shed 1 base and J shed 3 bases, with 9 bases lying between them. Here the CDR3 reads CASSLDPGDYGYTF. CDR3 in DNA: TGTGCCAGCAGCTTAGACCCCGGGGACTATGGCTACACCTTC. The variable domain in full, completed from reference TRBV7-8 and TRBJ1-2, reads GAGVSQSPRYKVAKRGQDVALRCDPISGHVSLFWYQQALGQGPEFLTYFQNEAQLDKSGLPSDRFFAERPEGSVSTLKIQRTQQEDSAVYLCASSLDPGDYGYTFGSGTRLTVV.

The CDR3, as DNA: TGCGCCAGCAGCTTGGAGCCGGTACAGGGGGGACCTGGGGCCAACGTCCTGACTTTC. It is translated as CASSLEPVQGGPGANVLTF. The chain carries TRBV5-1 and TRBJ2-6, with 8 nucleotides matching TRBD1. V lost 0 bases and J lost 2; bases outside the gene matches: 10. CDR1 is SGHRS, CDR2 YFSETQ, per germline. The CDR3 runs 19 residues.

V usage is TRBV6-5 and J usage is TRBJ2-1; 7 bases are shared with TRBD1. This CDR3 spans 16 amino acids. Germline assignment: CDR1 MNHEY and CDR2 SVGAGI. Unmatched junction bases numbered 11, after V lost 2 bases and J lost 7 bases. The CDR3 sequence: CASSYKGTDLLNEQFF. The CDR3 DNA reads TGTGCCAGCAGTTACAAGGGGACAGATTTACTAAATGAGCAGTTCTTC.

The V gene is TRBV7-3, the J gene TRBJ1-1; D may be TRBD1 (5 bases). This CDR3 has 13 residues. Trimming removed 5 bases at V and 2 bases at J, with 9 bases between. Germline lookup yields CDR1 SGHTA and CDR2 FQGTGA. The CDR3 nucleotides read TGTGCCAGCAGCCTTAGGGGTAACACTGAAGCTTTCTTT. Translating it yields CASSLRGNTEAFF.

In DNA form, the CDR3 reads TGTGCCAGCAGTGAAACCAGGGGCGGCAATCAGCCCCAGCATTTT. Its protein is CASSETRGGNQPQHF. The J gene is TRBJ1-5, the V gene TRBV2; D perhaps matches TRBD1 (6 bases). V was trimmed by 2 bases and J by 2 bases, leaving 10 bases between them. The CDR3 runs to 15 residues. CDR1 is SNHLY and CDR2 is FYNNEI in the germline V gene.

The chain carries TRBV25-1 and TRBJ1-1, with a possible D match to TRBD1 (6 bases). The CDR3 is made up of 13 amino acids. In germline, CDR1 is MGHDK, CDR2 SYGVNS. The germline V and J ends were trimmed by 4 bases and 8 bases, with 14 bases remaining between them. The CDR3 DNA is TGTGCCAGCAGTGTTCGGGACAACCTCGAAGCTTTCTTT. The encoded protein is CASSVRDNLEAFF. Full variable domain (remainder filled in from reference TRBV25-1 and TRBJ1-1): EADIYQTPRYLVIGTGKKITLECSQTMGHDKMYWYQQDPGMELHLIHYSYGVNSTEKGDLSSESTVSRIRTEHFPLTLESARPSHTSQYLCASSVRDNLEAFFGQGTRLTVV.

The chain joins TRBV7-8 to TRBJ1-2, with D perhaps matching TRBD1 (5 bases). This CDR3 comprises 15 residues. V dropped 5 bases and J dropped 4 bases, with 17 bases sitting between them. Germline CDR1 and CDR2: SGHVS and FQNEAQ. CDR3: CASSGAGGVVYGYTF. The CDR3 coding sequence is TGTGCCAGCAGCGGGGCCGGCGGCGTCGTCTATGGCTACACCTTC.

V gene TRBV27 combines with J gene TRBJ2-5, with 9 bases that match TRBD1. Per the germline V gene, CDR1 is MNHEY and CDR2 is SMNVEV (reference sequence). CDR3 length: 15 amino acids. The trim removed 3 bases at V and 5 bases at J, leaving 7 bases unmatched. The CDR3, as DNA: TGTGCCAGCAGTTTTGCGGGACAGGGTAGGGAGACCCAGTACTTC. This encodes CASSFAGQGRETQYF.

V is TRBV6-6 and J is TRBJ2-3, with a possible D match to TRBD2 (6 bases). CDR1 MNHNY and CDR2 SVGAGI come from the germline V gene (reference sequence). V lost 6 bases, J lost 6 bases, and 16 bases lay in between. This CDR3 is built from 14 residues. The CDR3, as DNA: TGTGCCAGCAGCCCACCTGGCGGGGCGGATACGCAGTATTTT. Its translation is CASSPPGGADTQYF.